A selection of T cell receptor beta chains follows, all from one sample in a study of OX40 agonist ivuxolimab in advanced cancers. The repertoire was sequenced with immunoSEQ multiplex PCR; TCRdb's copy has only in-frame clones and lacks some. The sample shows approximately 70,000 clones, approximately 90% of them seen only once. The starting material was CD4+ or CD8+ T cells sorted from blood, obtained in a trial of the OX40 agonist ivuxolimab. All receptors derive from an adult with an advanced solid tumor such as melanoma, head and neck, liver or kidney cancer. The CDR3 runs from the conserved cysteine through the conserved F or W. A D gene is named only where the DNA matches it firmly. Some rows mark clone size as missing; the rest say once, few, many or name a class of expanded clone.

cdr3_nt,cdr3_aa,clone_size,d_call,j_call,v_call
TGTGCCAGCTCACCCCAGCGAGAGAGTGAGCAGTACTTC,CASSPQRESEQYF,-,-,TRBJ2-7,TRBV18
TGTGCCAGTAGTAAAACCCCTACATCGAGAGAGGTGATCGCAGCTTTCTTT,CASSKTPTSREVIAAFF,-,-,TRBJ1-1,TRBV19
TGTGCCATCAGTGAGTCCCGGGACATGGGCTCCTATGGCTACACCTTC,CAISESRDMGSYGYTF,-,-,TRBJ1-2,TRBV10-3
TGTGCCAGCCTCGCGGGGGGGAACACTGAAGCTTTCTTT,CASLAGGNTEAFF,few,-,TRBJ1-1,TRBV6-5
TGTGCCAGCAGTACAGGGGCCGGGGAGCTGTTTTTT,CASSTGAGELFF,-,TRBD1,TRBJ2-2,TRBV6-5
TGCGCCAGCAGCTTCTCGGGACAGGGGATTAGCACTGAAGCTTTCTTT,CASSFSGQGISTEAFF,-,TRBD1,TRBJ1-1,TRBV5-1
TGTGCCAGCAGTGAAGGCAGGGCCGGGGAGCTGTTTTTT,CASSEGRAGELFF,-,-,TRBJ2-2,TRBV6-1
TGTGCCAGTAATTACCCCCTCGGTGGCTACACCTTC,CASNYPLGGYTF,-,-,TRBJ1-2,TRBV19
TGTGCCAGCGGCACCACAGGGGGGCATCAGCCCCAGCATTTT,CASGTTGGHQPQHF,once,TRBD1,TRBJ1-5,TRBV5-6
TGTGCCAGCAGCCAGACTCTCGCCTCCTACGAGCAGTACTTC,CASSQTLASYEQYF,-,-,TRBJ2-7,TRBV7-9
TGCAGCGTCCAAAATAGCGGGACAGAGACCCAGTACTTC,CSVQNSGTETQYF,-,TRBD2,TRBJ2-5,TRBV29-1
TGTGCCAGCAGCTTACAGGTTGGTATATCAGGCCGGAGGACTGAAGCTTTCTTT,CASSLQVGISGRRTEAFF,-,-,TRBJ1-1,TRBV11-2
TGTGCCTGGAGTCTACTAGCGGGGGGGCCTGAGACCCAGTACTTC,CAWSLLAGGPETQYF,-,TRBD2,TRBJ2-5,TRBV30